This T cell receptor (beta chain) was captured by sequencing in a study of beta chain features in type 1 diabetes. Study context: No age, gender or cell yield differences were seen between patients and healthy donors. General observations from the study: The study found fewer insertions and more deletions at VDJ junctions in type 1 diabetes patients. Cells that show high TCR expression could be over-represented by cDNA sequencing. Type 1 diabetes patients showed a moderate but significant shortening of TCRB CDR3s in all four CD4+ subsets.

Comments on this clone: Antigen: not known.

Using CD45RO/CCR7/CD25/CD127/CD95/CD27, CD4+ naive, central memory, regulatory and stem cell-like memory cells were sorted. cDNA synthesis used the whole RNA isolate, giving expressed TCRB sequences. Data came from immunoSEQ multiplex PCR; TCRdb stores just in-frame clones and leaves some out. The sample includes about 240,000 clones, more than 11% of them seen just once. The sample comprised naive CD4+ T cells from blood. The sequence was collected from a man aged 30-40 years with type 1 diabetes.

The CDR3 loop is CAWTLAAGVGETQYF. The CDR3 nucleotides are TGTGCCTGGACATTGGCAGCGGGAGTTGGAGAGACCCAGTACTTC. The chain carries TRBV30 and TRBJ2-5; TRBD2 matches at 8 bases. V gave up 4 bases and J gave up 4 bases; unmatched junction bases: 11. The V gene's germline CDR1 is GTSNPN and CDR2 SVGIG (reference sequence). The CDR3 length is 15 residues.